This TCR beta chain was sequenced in a study of cytomegalovirus exposure and HLA in healthy donors. Use of 60 Vbeta and 13 Jbeta primers characterized the PCR. Profiling relied on immunoSEQ multiplex PCR, and the TCRdb table lists in-frame clones only, not all of them. The sample has more than 85,000 clones; around 84% are singletons. CDR1 and CDR2 from the germline V gene are MNHNY and SVGAGI (reference sequence). The V and J ends lost 4 bases and 0 bases, in that order; junction bases with no gene match: 3. The CDR3 totals 15 residues. Specimen: PBMCs. The clonotype was recovered from a young woman in good health and CMV-seronegative. The chain couples TRBV6-6 to TRBJ2-5; 9 positions agree with TRBD1. CDR3 sequence: CASSSDRGYQETQYF. The CDR3 DNA reads as TGTGCCAGCAGTTCGGACAGGGGATACCAAGAGACCCAGTACTTC.